Sequencing of this T cell receptor (beta chain) was carried out in a study of blood T cell repertoires in COVID-19. Background on the study: Sample material is recorded as cDNA or gDNA derived from T cells, B-cell-depleted T cells, or PBMCs.

Profiling relied on immunoSEQ multiplex PCR, and the TCRdb table lists in-frame clones only, not all of them. The table lists about 390,000 clones, approximately 87% of them singletons, with around 10% in the top ten. Germline lookup yields CDR1 SQVTM and CDR2 ANQGSEA. Trimming took 1 base from V and 4 from J, leaving 5 bases between them. The CDR3 runs to 12 residues. All enrollees were about 18 to 95 years old and from 20 to 25 US areas. In Cohort 3, a recovered donor had either two negative PCRs, clearance, or symptom resolution. The V call is TRBV29-1, the J call TRBJ1-5; D is unresolved. Input material: PBMCs or T cells enriched from blood (not recorded which). The clonotype comes from a woman in her fifties or sixties who had recovered from COVID-19. CDR3 residues: CSVEGNNQPQHF. The DNA of the CDR3 is TGCAGCGTTGAAGGTAATAATCAGCCCCAGCATTTT.